This entry is about one T cell receptor (beta chain). The antigen is undetermined. This record comes from a study of response to subunit inactivated influenza vaccine. Study outcomes and limitations: Each seasonal flu vaccination may recruit only limited new T cells, authors suggested.

TCRdb ran MiXCR on the RT-PCR reads and lists one entry per CDR3 protein. The sample holds about 180,000 distinct CDR3 sequences, about 9% seen once. The material was non-naive T cells sorted from PBMCs, obtained on the day of vaccination. The sequence derives from a man in his forties or fifties who received an inactivated influenza vaccine.

CDR3 residues: CASSHRVLYEQYF. CDR3 sequence (DNA): TGTGCCAGCAGCCACAGGGTCCTCTACGAGCAGTACTTC. This chain uses TRBV4-2 with TRBJ2-7; a weak D match, TRBD1 (5 bases). Per germline, CDR1 LGHNA and CDR2 YNFKEQ. V was trimmed by 3 bases and J by 3 bases, leaving 9 bases between them. This CDR3 has 13 amino acids.